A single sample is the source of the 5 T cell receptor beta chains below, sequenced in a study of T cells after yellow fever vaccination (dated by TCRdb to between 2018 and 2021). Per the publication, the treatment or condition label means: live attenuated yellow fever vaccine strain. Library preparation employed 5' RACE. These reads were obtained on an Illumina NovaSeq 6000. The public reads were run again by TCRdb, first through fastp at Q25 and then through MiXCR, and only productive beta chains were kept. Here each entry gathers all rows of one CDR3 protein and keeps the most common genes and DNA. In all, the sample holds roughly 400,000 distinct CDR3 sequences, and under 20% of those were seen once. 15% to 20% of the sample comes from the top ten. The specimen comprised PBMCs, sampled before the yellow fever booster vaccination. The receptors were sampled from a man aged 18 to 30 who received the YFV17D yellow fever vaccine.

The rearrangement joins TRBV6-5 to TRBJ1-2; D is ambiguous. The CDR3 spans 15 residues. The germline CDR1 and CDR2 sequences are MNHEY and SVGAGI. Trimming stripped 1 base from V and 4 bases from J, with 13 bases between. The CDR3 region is CASSYFVGGPYGYTF. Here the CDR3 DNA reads TGTGCCAGCAGTTACTTCGTGGGAGGGCCCTATGGCTACACCTTC.

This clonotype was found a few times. CDR3 residues: CSVVYRNQETQYF. The CDR3 region has the DNA TGCAGCGTTGTTTATCGTAACCAAGAGACCCAGTACTTC. The chain couples TRBV29-1 to TRBJ2-5; D gene uncertain. Germline V gives CDR1 SQVTM, CDR2 ANQGSEA. With 4 bases removed from V and 0 bases from J, the gap between germline ends came to 9 bases. The CDR3 totals 13 residues.

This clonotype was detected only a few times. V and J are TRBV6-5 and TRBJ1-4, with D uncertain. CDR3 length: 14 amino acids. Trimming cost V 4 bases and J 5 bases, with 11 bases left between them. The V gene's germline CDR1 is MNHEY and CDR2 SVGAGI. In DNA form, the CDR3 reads TGTGCCAGCAGTTCCTCGGGAGGGAATGAAAAACTGTTTTTT. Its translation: CASSSSGGNEKLFF.

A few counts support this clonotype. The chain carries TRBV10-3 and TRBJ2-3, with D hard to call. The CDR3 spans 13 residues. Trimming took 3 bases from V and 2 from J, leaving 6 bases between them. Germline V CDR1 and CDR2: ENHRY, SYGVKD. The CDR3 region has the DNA TGTGCCATCAGTGACACTCCCACAGATACGCAGTATTTT. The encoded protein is CAISDTPTDTQYF.

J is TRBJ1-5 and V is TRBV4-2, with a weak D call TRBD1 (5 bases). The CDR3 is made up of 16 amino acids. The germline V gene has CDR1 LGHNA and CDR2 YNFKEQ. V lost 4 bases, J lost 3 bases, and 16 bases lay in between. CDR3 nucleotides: TGTGCCAGCAGCCGGGGGGAGGGAACAGTCAATCAGCCCCAGCATTTT. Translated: CASSRGEGTVNQPQHF.